Presented here are 14 T cell receptor beta chains from one specimen sequenced in a study of tumor and adjacent non-tumor tissue in lung cancer. The template was RNA from unsorted bulk tissue. Three rounds of nested PCR, following a modified ARM-PCR protocol, produced the TCRbeta library. TCRdb ran MiXCR on the multiplex PCR reads and lists one entry per CDR3 protein. The data show 200,000 to 250,000 distinct CDR3 sequences, over 55% seen once. Material: lung tumor tissue. Receptors originate from a man aged 55 to 70 with non-small cell lung cancer.

This clonotype was counted only a few times. The chain recombines TRBV6-5 with TRBJ2-5; possibly TRBD1 or TRBD2 for D (5 bases each). The CDR3 covers 13 residues. Germline CDR1 and CDR2: MNHEY and SVGAGI. V was trimmed by 2 bases and J by 7 bases, leaving 11 bases between them. The CDR3 DNA is TGTGCCAGCAGTTACGGGACCCGGGGGACCCAGTACTTC. This gives the protein CASSYGTRGTQYF.

This chain connects TRBV6-2 or TRBV6-3 to TRBJ2-5; possibly TRBD2 for D (5 bases). Germline V gene data show CDR1 as MNHEY and CDR2 as SVGEGT. The CDR3 has 13 amino acids. V lost 1 base and J lost 2, with 5 bases in between. DNA of the CDR3: TGTGCCAGCAGTTACTGGAGGCAAGAGACCCAGTACTTC. It yields the protein CASSYWRQETQYF.

The rearrangement uses TRBV12-3 or TRBV12-4 and TRBJ1-5, with 10 bases lining up with TRBD1. The CDR3 totals 15 residues. CDR3: CISCRTGGGNQPQHF. In DNA form, the CDR3 reads TGTATCAGCTGCCGGACAGGGGGAGGCAATCAGCCCCAGCATTTT.

Comment on this clonotype: A read error may account for a junction end that differs from germline. The chain employs TRBV7-3 and TRBJ2-3; tentatively, D is TRBD2 (6 bases). This CDR3 contains 14 residues. Germline values: CDR1 SGHTA, CDR2 FQGTGA. The CDR3, as DNA: TGTGCCAGCTGCTTAGGGGCTAGCGCAGATACGCAGTATTTT. This translates into CASCLGASADTQYF.

The chain links TRBV6-6 to TRBJ2-7; weak D call: TRBD1 (7 bases). The CDR3 loop spans 16 amino acids. V dropped 10 bases and J dropped 3 bases, with 25 bases sitting between them. Germline-derived CDR1 and CDR2 are MNHNY and SVGAGI (reference sequence). CDR3 nucleotides: TGTGCCATCACCGATCCCGCGGGGACAGTCTTCTACGAGCAGTACTTC. Translation gives CAITDPAGTVFYEQYF.

This rearrangement joins TRBV30 to TRBJ1-2, with D tentatively TRBD1 (6 bases). This CDR3 comprises 14 residues. V was pared by 5 bases and J by 9 bases, with 22 bases between. Looked up from germline, CDR1 is GTSNPN and CDR2 is SVGIG (reference sequence). The CDR3 DNA is TGTGCCTGGTCCCCTTCGGGGGCCTGGGATAGCTACACCTTC. It specifies CAWSPSGAWDSYTF.

This clonotype appeared a single time. The junction does not match germline at one end; this may be a read error. The V gene is TRBV5-6, the J gene TRBJ2-6; D unclear. The germline gives CDR1 SGHDT, CDR2 YYEEEE. This CDR3 is built from 16 residues. The CDR3 loop is CANSLIPRSGANVLTF. CDR3 sequence (DNA): TGTGCCAACAGCCTAATTCCCCGCTCTGGGGCCAACGTCCTGACTTTC.

The chain combines TRBV6-1 with TRBJ2-7, with a weak D call TRBD1 (6 bases). The CDR3 length is 12 residues. The ends were cut back, 9 bases at V and 3 bases at J, with 12 bases in the middle. From germline, CDR1 is MNHNS and CDR2 SASEGT. DNA for the CDR3: TGTGCCAGTTGGGGGCCAGTCTACGAGCAGTACTTC. As protein: CASWGPVYEQYF.

Remarks on this clonotype: No conserved phenylalanine or tryptophan ends this CDR3, so it is likely a read error. The chain recombines TRBV20-1 with TRBJ1-6, with D perhaps matching TRBD1 (6 bases). The V gene lost 5 bases and the J gene lost 10 bases, with 18 bases spanning the gap. The CDR3 runs to 14 residues. The V gene's germline CDR1 is DFQATT and CDR2 SNEGSKA (reference sequence). For the CDR3, the DNA is TGCAGTGCTGTGAAGTGGCCCGGGGGCTCACCCCTCCACTCT. Residues: CSAVKWPGGSPLHS.

This clonotype was found many times. The V and J genes are TRBV20-1 and TRBJ1-2; 7 positions match TRBD1. Germline assignment: CDR1 DFQATT and CDR2 SNEGSKA (reference sequence). The CDR3 contains 12 residues. V was pared by 6 bases and J by 4 bases, with 5 bases of the junction left unmatched. The CDR3 loop reads CSASGQFYGYTF. The CDR3 DNA reads TGCAGTGCCTCGGGACAGTTCTATGGCTACACCTTC.

This clonotype was detected a few times. This could be a read error, since a much larger clone is one nucleotide away. This sequence joins TRBV29-1 and TRBJ1-1; a possible D gene is TRBD1 (5 bases). Per the germline V gene, CDR1 is SQVTM and CDR2 is ANQGSEA. This CDR3 is built from 11 residues. V was pared by 4 bases and J by 6 bases, with 9 bases between. CDR3 loop: CSVVGGAEAFF. The CDR3 DNA follows: TGCAGCGTTGTGGGGGGTGCTGAAGCTTTCTTT.

About this clonotype: This is likely a read error, given that the CDR3 carries no conserved phenylalanine or tryptophan at its end. The V call is TRBV4-1, the J call TRBJ2-2; 8 bases are shared with TRBD1. The CDR3 is made up of 15 amino acids. CDR1 is MGHRA and CDR2 is YSYEKL in the germline V gene. The ends lost 7 bases at V and 0 bases at J; junction bases unmatched: 4. CDR3 loop: CASNRGQANTGELFY. CDR3 in DNA: TGCGCCAGCAACCGGGGACAGGCGAACACCGGGGAGCTGTTTTAT.

The chain couples TRBV23-1 to TRBJ2-1; a possible D gene is TRBD1 (5 bases). TRBV23-1 is flagged as an ORF with uncertain function. With 4 bases removed from V and 5 bases from J, the gap between germline ends came to 15 bases. CDR3 length: 15 residues. The CDR3 nucleotides are TGCGCCAGCAGTCCTAAGGGGTCCTGGGACAATGAGCAGTTCTTC. It yields the protein CASSPKGSWDNEQFF.

This chain links TRBV28 with TRBJ1-2; no firm D call. The CDR3 consists of 12 residues. The germline V and J ends were trimmed by 6 bases and 8 bases, with 13 bases remaining between them. The germline CDR1 and CDR2 sequences are MDHEN and SYDVKM. The CDR3 region has the DNA TGTGCCAGCAGAATTTCGGACGGCGGCTACACCTTC. Amino acids: CASRISDGGYTF.